The text below deals with one TCR beta chain. Its specificity is not known. The data derive from a study of CD8 T cells in ankylosing spondylitis. Study-level results: Disease-linked clones were CD8+ and relatively rare in peripheral blood. Ankylosing spondylitis blood appeared to be characterized by a TCR beta motif of fewer than ten highly homologous variants.

5'-RACE, quantitative and with molecular barcodes, yielded the TCR beta libraries. TCRdb analysed the 5' RACE reads with MiXCR anew, one entry per CDR3 protein. The sample includes roughly 490,000 distinct CDR3 sequences, approximately 5% seen only once; the top ten take 3% to 4.5%. Per the germline V gene, CDR1 is KGHSH and CDR2 is LQKENI. The CDR3 contains 14 residues. V shed 0 bases, J shed 9 bases, and the junction held 5 bases outside the gene matches. The sequencing sample was made of blood, either unsorted or a sorted T cell fraction (not recorded which). The source is a male donor with ankylosing spondylitis. The rearrangement uses TRBV18 and TRBJ2-1; 7 bases are shared with TRBD2. CDR3 sequence: CASSPPGGIGEQFF. Written as DNA, the CDR3 is TGTGCCAGCTCACCACCGGGAGGGATAGGTGAGCAGTTCTTC. The complete variable domain, with remaining parts taken from reference TRBV18 and TRBJ2-1, reads NAGVMQNPRHLVRRRGQEARLRCSPMKGHSHVYWYRQLPEEGLKFMVYLQKENIIDESGMPKERFSAEFPKEGPSILRIQQVVRGDSAAYFCASSPPGGIGEQFFGPGTRLTVL.